This TCR beta chain was recorded in a study of CD8 T cells in Susac syndrome. Reverse transcription of roughly 0.5 to 1 ug RNA was carried out with random hexamers. TCRdb re-called the immunoSEQ multiplex PCR reads through MiXCR, storing one row per CDR3 protein. The sample has 150,000 to 160,000 distinct CDR3 sequences, 95% seen once. Germline CDR1 GTSNPN, CDR2 SVGIG (reference sequence). Between the trimmed V and J ends, which lost 7 bases and 3 bases, there was a span of 18 bases. The CDR3 extends over 14 amino acids. Negative isolation was used for CD8+ and CD4+ T cells and FACS enrichment for TEMRA cells.

This chain joins TRBV30 and TRBJ1-2; D might be TRBD1 (6 bases). Material: CD8+ T cells from PBMCs. The origin of this receptor is a human donor with multiple sclerosis. CDR3 amino acids: CASLYRAEDYGYTF. The CDR3 DNA reads as TGTGCCTCGCTTTACAGGGCGGAAGACTATGGCTACACCTTC.